A single sample is the source of the 14 T cell receptor beta chains below, sequenced in a study of monozygotic twins with cystic fibrosis. The table came from immunoSEQ multiplex PCR; TCRdb's copy has only in-frame clones and leaves some out. Among about 7,500 clones listed, 94% were seen once. Sample: blood. The receptors were gathered from a boy aged 2 to 9 with cystic fibrosis.

This clone appeared a few times. The chain recombines TRBV2 with TRBJ1-6, with D possibly TRBD1 on 5 matching bases. Germline loops: CDR1 SNHLY, CDR2 FYNNEI. V lost 2 bases and J 0 bases, leaving 11 bases between the germline ends. The CDR3 has 17 amino acids. Here the CDR3 reads CASSEFGTASYNSPLHF. The CDR3 DNA is TGTGCCAGCAGTGAATTCGGGACGGCCTCCTATAATTCACCCCTCCACTTT. The full variable domain, in which reference TRBV2 and TRBJ1-6 provide the parts outside the CDR3, is EPEVTQTPSHQVTQMGQEVILRCVPISNHLYFYWYRQILGQKVEFLVSFYNNEISEKSEIFDDQFSVERPDGSNFTLKIRSTKLEDSAMYFCASSEFGTASYNSPLHFGNGTRLTVT.

The rearrangement uses TRBV9 and TRBJ1-1; no clear D gene. Germline values: CDR1 SGDLS, CDR2 YYNGEE. The CDR3 extends over 14 amino acids. Trimming pared 4 bases from V and 2 bases from J, leaving 12 bases between. CDR3 region: CASSPQHTNTEAFF. The CDR3 DNA sequence: TGTGCCAGCAGCCCCCAGCATACTAACACTGAAGCTTTCTTT.

This clone was detected once. The chain carries TRBV7-9 and TRBJ2-5, with 13 bases identical to TRBD2. Looked up from germline, CDR1 is SEHNR and CDR2 is FQNEAQ (reference sequence). The trim removed 5 bases at V and 1 base at J, leaving 7 bases unmatched. The CDR3 sequence is 17 residues long. The chain's CDR3 is CASSMTSGGLFQETQYF. In nucleotides, the CDR3 is TGTGCCAGCAGCATGACTAGCGGGGGGCTATTCCAAGAGACCCAGTACTTC.

CDR3 region: CASSSGAFGPHTEAFF. CDR3 coding DNA: TGTGCCAGCAGCTCCGGGGCCTTCGGTCCCCACACTGAAGCTTTCTTT. The chain joins TRBV27 to TRBJ1-1, with D maybe TRBD1 (5 bases). Trimming pared 6 bases from V and 3 bases from J, leaving 20 bases between. Germline V lookup: CDR1 MNHEY, CDR2 SMNVEV (reference sequence). This CDR3 contains 16 residues.

The genes are TRBV11-2 and TRBJ2-6, with D perhaps TRBD1 or TRBD2 (5 bases each). The germline gives CDR1 SGHAT, CDR2 FQNNGV. CDR3 length equals 19 residues. V shed 4 bases and J shed 0 bases, with 19 bases lying between them. CDR3 region: CASSSPGSGQNSGANVLTF. CDR3 DNA sequence: TGTGCCAGCAGCTCCCCGGGTTCGGGGCAGAACTCTGGGGCCAACGTCCTGACTTTC.

The chain has TRBV29-1 and TRBJ1-3; TRBD1 might be the D (5 bases). Trimming took off 6 bases at V and 4 bases at J, with 13 bases between the two ends. The CDR3 sequence is 13 residues long. Germline CDR1 is SQVTM and CDR2 is ANQGSEA. CDR3 DNA sequence: TGCAGCGTGGTGAAGGGGCCCGGAAACACCATATATTTT. This encodes CSVVKGPGNTIYF.

The chain couples TRBV7-9 to TRBJ2-7; D possibly matches TRBD1 or TRBD2 (6 bases each). This CDR3 is 14 amino acids long. Germline values: CDR1 SEHNR, CDR2 FQNEAQ (reference sequence). V was trimmed by 1 base and J by 3 bases, leaving 10 bases between them. CDR3 amino acids: CASSLEGGYYEQYF. CDR3 coding DNA: TGTGCCAGCAGCTTAGAGGGGGGCTACTACGAGCAGTACTTC.

CDR3 protein: CASSLGRGYQETQYF. The CDR3, as DNA: TGCGCCAGCAGCTTGGGCAGGGGGTACCAAGAGACCCAGTACTTC. The chain recombines TRBV5-1 with TRBJ2-5, with 7 bases identical to TRBD1. Germline V gives CDR1 SGHRS, CDR2 YFSETQ. The CDR3 runs to 15 residues. The V segment lost 0 bases and the J segment 0 bases; nucleotides outside the gene matches: 2.

This chain connects TRBV7-2 to TRBJ2-7; D not certain. CDR1 SGHTA and CDR2 FQGNSA come from the germline V gene. Trimming removed 4 bases at V and 3 bases at J, with 16 bases between. This CDR3 contains 15 residues. The CDR3 bases are TGTGCCAGCAGCTCATCAACGACTGTAGGCTACGAGCAGTACTTC. This encodes CASSSSTTVGYEQYF.

This clone was seen once. The genes are TRBV2 and TRBJ1-2; no reliable D call. V gave up 7 bases and J gave up 4 bases, with 19 bases separating them. Germline CDR1 is SNHLY and CDR2 is FYNNEI. This CDR3 comprises 15 residues. The CDR3 DNA reads as TGTGCCAGCATCAGGTGGGCAGTAAGTACCTATGGCTACACCTTC. Translation: CASIRWAVSTYGYTF.

The chain has TRBV9 and TRBJ1-2, with D uncertain. The CDR3 sequence is 12 residues long. V was shortened by 3 bases and J by 1 base, with 4 bases between the two germline ends. CDR1 and CDR2 from the germline V gene are SGDLS and YYNGEE. CDR3 in amino acids: CASSGSNYGYTF. The CDR3 DNA sequence: TGTGCCAGCAGCGGGAGTAACTATGGCTACACCTTC.

This clone was seen once. The chain joins TRBV6-5 to TRBJ1-1; TRBD1 matches 9 bases. V dropped 6 bases and J dropped 2; count of bases not matched to a gene: 4. Germline V gene lookup returns CDR1 MNHEY and CDR2 SVGAGI. The CDR3 spans 14 residues. The CDR3 nucleotides are TGTGCCAGCAGGGACAGGGGAGGAAACACTGAAGCTTTCTTT. It specifies CASRDRGGNTEAFF.

The gene calls are TRBV18 and TRBJ1-3; no clear D gene. Looked up from germline, CDR1 is KGHSH and CDR2 is LQKENI. Trimming left V 1 base short and J 0 bases short, with 13 bases between. The CDR3 has 17 residues. This CDR3 is CASSPQTAGSSGNTIYF. CDR3 bases: TGTGCCAGCTCACCACAGACGGCCGGGAGCTCTGGAAACACCATATATTTT. Variable domain in full (rest from reference TRBV18 and TRBJ1-3): NAGVMQNPRHLVRRRGQEARLRCSPMKGHSHVYWYRQLPEEGLKFMVYLQKENIIDESGMPKERFSAEFPKEGPSILRIQQVVRGDSAAYFCASSPQTAGSSGNTIYFGEGSWLTVV.

The CDR3 is CASSGWENTEAFF. The CDR3 DNA reads as TGTGCCAGCAGTGGGTGGGAGAACACTGAAGCTTTCTTT. This chain links TRBV2 with TRBJ1-1; D gene ambiguous. Germline V gene data show CDR1 as SNHLY and CDR2 as FYNNEI. The CDR3 length is 13 residues. The V gene lost 4 bases and the J gene lost 1 base, with 7 bases spanning the gap.